This T cell receptor (beta chain) is from a study of T-cell reconstitution after alpha-beta-depleted transplantation in children. Unique molecular identifiers were used to barcode this TCRbeta library. TCRdb processed the PCR reads anew with MiXCR; each CDR3 protein has one entry. The repertoire consists of fewer than 750,000 distinct CDR3 sequences, with more than 20% occurring once and the leading ten covering approximately 33%. This clonotype has only a few counts. Germline loops: CDR1 KGHDR, CDR2 SFDVKD. This CDR3 contains 14 residues. The V and J ends lost 3 bases and 4 bases respectively, with 10 bases between them.

Sequenced here: PBMCs, sampled before TCRalphabeta/CD19-depleted stem cell transplant. This clonotype originated in a boy under two years old with Wiskott-Aldrich syndrome, due to receive a stem cell transplant. This chain connects TRBV24-1 to TRBJ2-3, with D maybe TRBD1 (6 bases). The CDR3 reads CATSDQGLADTQYF. CDR3 coding DNA: TGTGCCACCAGTGATCAGGGGCTGGCAGATACGCAGTATTTT.